The rows below give T cell receptor beta chains drawn from one sample of a study of cytotoxic CD8 clonotypes in ibrutinib-treated CLL. Method: immunoSEQ multiplex PCR; TCRdb's copy keeps in-frame clones and lacks some. The data hold 6,000 or so clones, with about 70% observed a single time. Sequenced material: PBMCs, taken before ibrutinib treatment. These receptors were taken from a human donor with chronic lymphocytic leukemia. Each CDR3 is given with its conserved first and last residue. Fields, in order: J gene, clone size, D gene, V gene, CDR3 DNA, CDR3 protein. A D gene is named only where the DNA matches it firmly. Not every row has a clone size; where given, it reads once, few, many or a size class.

J: TRBJ2-3; size: NA; D: NA; V: TRBV30; DNA: TGTGCCTGGAGTGTACGCGGGGGCGGTACAGATACGCAGTATTTT; CDR3: CAWSVRGGGTDTQYF
J: TRBJ2-7; size: NA; D: NA; V: TRBV5-6; DNA: TGTGCCAGCAGCTTGGCCGGAGTGGGGATCTACGAGCAGTACTTC; CDR3: CASSLAGVGIYEQYF
J: TRBJ2-3; size: NA; D: TRBD2; V: TRBV27; DNA: TGTGCCAGCAGGGTCCGGACTAGCGGGAGACATACGCAGTATTTT; CDR3: CASRVRTSGRHTQYF
J: TRBJ2-4; size: once; D: TRBD1; V: TRBV15; DNA: TGTGCCACCAGCAGGGACAGGGGGCAAGAAAACATTCAGTACTTC; CDR3: CATSRDRGQENIQYF
J: TRBJ1-3; size: NA; D: TRBD1; V: TRBV7-2; DNA: TGTGCCAGCAGACTACAGGGGGCTGCTGGAAACACCATATATTTT; CDR3: CASRLQGAAGNTIYF
J: TRBJ1-2; size: NA; D: TRBD1; V: TRBV20-1; DNA: TGCAGTGCTTGGGACAGTGGCTACACCTTC; CDR3: CSAWDSGYTF
J: TRBJ1-1; size: NA; D: NA; V: TRBV4-2; DNA: TGTGCCAGCAGCCAAGCGGACGGCTCGATAGGGGCTTTCTTT; CDR3: CASSQADGSIGAFF
J: TRBJ2-3; size: NA; D: TRBD2; V: TRBV6-1; DNA: TGTGCCAGCAGTGAATTAAGGCTAGCGGGAGTCACAGATACGCAGTATTTT; CDR3: CASSELRLAGVTDTQYF
J: TRBJ2-1; size: NA; D: NA; V: TRBV7-6; DNA: TGTGCCAGCAGCTTAGAAGTTTCAGTAGATGAGCAGTTCTTC; CDR3: CASSLEVSVDEQFF
J: TRBJ2-7; size: NA; D: NA; V: TRBV10-2; DNA: TGCGCCAGCAGTCAGGGGGGGTCCTACGAGCAGTACTTC; CDR3: CASSQGGSYEQYF
J: TRBJ2-5; size: once; D: NA; V: TRBV10-2; DNA: TGCGCCAGCAGTGAAGGGGGTGAGACCCAGTACTTC; CDR3: CASSEGGETQYF
J: TRBJ2-1; size: NA; D: NA; V: TRBV11-3; DNA: TGTGCCAGCAGCTTAGGTCCTTACAATGAGCAGTTCTTC; CDR3: CASSLGPYNEQFF
J: TRBJ1-5; size: NA; D: NA; V: TRBV28; DNA: TGTGCCAGCAGTTCCGAGGACAGCGGCAATCAGCCCCAGCATTTT; CDR3: CASSSEDSGNQPQHF
J: TRBJ1-5; size: NA; D: NA; V: TRBV4-1; DNA: TGCGCCAGCAGCCAAGAAAGGCGTCAGCCCCAGCATTTT; CDR3: CASSQERRQPQHF
J: TRBJ1-1; size: NA; D: TRBD1; V: TRBV29-1; DNA: TGCAGCGTACTTAAGGGGGCTCGGACTGAAGCTTTCTTT; CDR3: CSVLKGARTEAFF
J: TRBJ1-5; size: NA; D: TRBD1; V: TRBV28; DNA: TGTGCCAGCAGTTACAGGGGGGCCTATAGCAATCAGCCCCAGCATTTT; CDR3: CASSYRGAYSNQPQHF
J: TRBJ1-5; size: NA; D: NA; V: TRBV28; DNA: NA; CDR3: CASSFGAGTGVQPQHF
J: TRBJ1-1; size: NA; D: NA; V: TRBV15; DNA: TGTGCCACCAGCGAGGGGCTGAACACTGAAGCTTTCTTT; CDR3: CATSEGLNTEAFF
J: TRBJ2-1; size: NA; D: NA; V: TRBV5-4; DNA: TGTGCCAGCAGCTTCGTGGTCGGTTACAATGAGCAGTTCTTC; CDR3: CASSFVVGYNEQFF
J: TRBJ2-4; size: NA; D: NA; V: TRBV4-2; DNA: TGTGCCAGCAGCCAAGGTGTAGGCAGCCCGGTAGCCAAAAACATTCAGTACTTC; CDR3: CASSQGVGSPVAKNIQYF
J: TRBJ2-1; size: NA; D: NA; V: TRBV28; DNA: TGTGCCAGCAGTGATAAGGGGACCGATGAGCAGTTCTTC; CDR3: CASSDKGTDEQFF
J: TRBJ1-1; size: few; D: NA; V: TRBV9; DNA: TGTGCCAGCAGCGTATATGCGGGGCAGACTGAAGCTTTCTTT; CDR3: CASSVYAGQTEAFF
J: TRBJ2-7; size: NA; D: TRBD2; V: TRBV5-1; DNA: TGCGCCAGCAGCCCTGAAGGTCTAGCGGGAGGAAGTATCGAGCAGTACTTC; CDR3: CASSPEGLAGGSIEQYF
J: TRBJ2-5; size: NA; D: NA; V: TRBV7-9; DNA: TGTGCCAGCAGCTCTCGGAGACTTGGGTCAGAGACCCAGTACTTC; CDR3: CASSSRRLGSETQYF
J: TRBJ1-1; size: few; D: NA; V: TRBV9; DNA: TGTGCCAGCAGCGTGGGGGACGGACGGTTGAACACTGAAGCTTTCTTT; CDR3: CASSVGDGRLNTEAFF
J: TRBJ1-1; size: NA; D: NA; V: TRBV7-7; DNA: TGTGCTAGCAGCTTAGAAAGAGGGACTGAAGCTTTCTTT; CDR3: CASSLERGTEAFF
J: TRBJ2-3; size: NA; D: TRBD1; V: TRBV11-3; DNA: TGTGCCAGCAGCCTCCGTACAGGGGGAGGCACAGATACGCAGTATTTT; CDR3: CASSLRTGGGTDTQYF
J: TRBJ2-2; size: NA; D: TRBD1; V: TRBV9; DNA: TGTGCCAGCAGCGGGACGGGCAGGGGGCGAACCGGGGAGCTGTTTTTT; CDR3: CASSGTGRGRTGELFF
J: TRBJ2-7; size: NA; D: NA; V: TRBV29-1; DNA: TGCAGCGCCTCCGGGGCGAAGAGCTCCTACGAGCAGTACTTC; CDR3: CSASGAKSSYEQYF
J: TRBJ2-7; size: NA; D: NA; V: TRBV5-5; DNA: TGTGCCAGCAGCTCCACAGGGACGGACTACGAGCAGTACTTC; CDR3: CASSSTGTDYEQYF
J: TRBJ2-1; size: NA; D: NA; V: TRBV30; DNA: TGTGCCTGGAAAAGGGGGATCTACAATGAGCAGTTCTTC; CDR3: CAWKRGIYNEQFF
J: TRBJ2-7; size: NA; D: NA; V: TRBV10-3; DNA: TGTGCCATCAGTGTAGATCGGCACGAGCAGTACTTC; CDR3: CAISVDRHEQYF
J: TRBJ2-4; size: NA; D: NA; V: TRBV5-4; DNA: TGTGCCAGCAGCCCTTCTCCAGACATTCAGTACTTC; CDR3: CASSPSPDIQYF
J: TRBJ2-7; size: NA; D: NA; V: TRBV5-1; DNA: TGCGCCAGCAGCTCCCTTGGAGGGGTGGCCTACGAGCAGTACTTC; CDR3: CASSSLGGVAYEQYF
J: TRBJ2-2; size: NA; D: TRBD2; V: TRBV5-6; DNA: TGTGCCAGCAGCCGATCTACTAGCGGGAGGGCCACCGGGGAGCTGTTTTTT; CDR3: CASSRSTSGRATGELFF
J: TRBJ1-5; size: few; D: NA; V: TRBV28; DNA: TGTGCCAGCAGTTTATTTGGGGGTGGCCAGCCCCAGCATTTT; CDR3: CASSLFGGGQPQHF
J: TRBJ2-7; size: NA; D: TRBD2; V: TRBV6-5; DNA: TGTGCCAGCAGTTGGGGGGGGTACGAGCAGTACTTC; CDR3: CASSWGGYEQYF
J: TRBJ1-2; size: NA; D: NA; V: TRBV19; DNA: TGTGCCAGTAGTATAGCGGACAGCCCCAGCGGCTACACCTTC; CDR3: CASSIADSPSGYTF
J: TRBJ2-7; size: NA; D: NA; V: TRBV11-2; DNA: TGTGCCAGCAGCTTAGGGTATGCAGGAGAGCAGTACTTC; CDR3: CASSLGYAGEQYF
J: TRBJ1-1; size: NA; D: NA; V: TRBV19; DNA: TGTGCCAGTAGTGAGGGGGAACCCTCTGAAGCTTTCTTT; CDR3: CASSEGEPSEAFF
J: TRBJ2-2; size: NA; D: NA; V: TRBV7-2; DNA: TGTGCCAGCAGCAAACAAACAGGAGCCTACACCGGGGAGCTGTTTTTT; CDR3: CASSKQTGAYTGELFF
J: TRBJ1-2; size: NA; D: NA; V: TRBV28; DNA: TGTGCCAGCCAGGAGGCTAACTATGGCTACACCTTC; CDR3: CASQEANYGYTF
J: TRBJ1-2; size: NA; D: NA; V: TRBV7-9; DNA: TGTGCCAGCAGCTTTGGACCGGGCTACACCTTC; CDR3: CASSFGPGYTF
J: TRBJ1-5; size: NA; D: NA; V: TRBV28; DNA: TGTGCCAGCAGTCCCCCGATCTTTGGCGGCAATCAGCCCCAGCATTTT; CDR3: CASSPPIFGGNQPQHF
J: TRBJ2-1; size: NA; D: TRBD2; V: TRBV27; DNA: TGTGCCAGCAGTTTATACGGGACTAGCGGGATTTACAATGAGCAGTTCTTC; CDR3: CASSLYGTSGIYNEQFF
J: TRBJ1-5; size: once; D: TRBD1; V: TRBV28; DNA: TGTGCCAGCAGCGGGACAGCTATCAATCAGCCCCAGCATTTT; CDR3: CASSGTAINQPQHF
J: TRBJ2-5; size: NA; D: NA; V: TRBV4-1; DNA: TGCGCCAGCAGCCAAGATGGGCTAGTCCAAGAGACCCAGTACTTC; CDR3: CASSQDGLVQETQYF
J: TRBJ1-4; size: NA; D: NA; V: TRBV5-5; DNA: TGTGCCAGCAGCTTGGGATCCTACGCGGATGAAAAACTGTTTTTT; CDR3: CASSLGSYADEKLFF
J: TRBJ1-1; size: NA; D: TRBD1; V: TRBV2; DNA: TGTGCCAGCAGTATAGACAGGGGTGGGAACACTGAAGCTTTCTTT; CDR3: CASSIDRGGNTEAFF
J: TRBJ2-5; size: NA; D: NA; V: TRBV10-3; DNA: TGTGCCATCAGTGAGGGGGAGACCCAGTACTTC; CDR3: CAISEGETQYF
J: TRBJ2-2; size: NA; D: TRBD1; V: TRBV4-2; DNA: TGTGCCAGCAGCCCGACTCGCGGGACAGGGAGCACCGGGGAGCTGTTTTTT; CDR3: CASSPTRGTGSTGELFF
J: TRBJ2-1; size: NA; D: TRBD2; V: TRBV11-2; DNA: TGTGCCAGCAGCTTATCTTCGACTAGCGAATACAATGAGCAGTTCTTC; CDR3: CASSLSSTSEYNEQFF
J: TRBJ1-2; size: NA; D: NA; V: TRBV20-1; DNA: TGCAGTGGAACCAGCGTCCGGGGCTACACCTTC; CDR3: CSGTSVRGYTF
J: TRBJ1-1; size: NA; D: TRBD1; V: TRBV12-5; DNA: TGTGCTAGTGGTTTCTCCCAGGGGGTAGGCACTGAAGCTTTCTTT; CDR3: CASGFSQGVGTEAFF